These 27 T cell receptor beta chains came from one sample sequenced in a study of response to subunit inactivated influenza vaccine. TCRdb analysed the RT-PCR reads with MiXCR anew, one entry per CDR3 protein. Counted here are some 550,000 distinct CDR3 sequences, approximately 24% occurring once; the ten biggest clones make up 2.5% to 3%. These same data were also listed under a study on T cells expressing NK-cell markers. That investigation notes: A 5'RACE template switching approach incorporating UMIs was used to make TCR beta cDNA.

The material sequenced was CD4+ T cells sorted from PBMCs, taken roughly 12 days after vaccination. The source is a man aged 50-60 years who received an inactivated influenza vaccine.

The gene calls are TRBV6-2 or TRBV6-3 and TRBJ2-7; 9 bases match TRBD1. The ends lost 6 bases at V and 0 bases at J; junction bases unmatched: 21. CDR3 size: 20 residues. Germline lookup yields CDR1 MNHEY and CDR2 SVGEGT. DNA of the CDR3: TGTGCCAGCAGACACAGGGGGCATGTATCCTGTGGGGAAAGCTCCTACGAGCAGTACTTC. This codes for CASRHRGHVSCGESSYEQYF.

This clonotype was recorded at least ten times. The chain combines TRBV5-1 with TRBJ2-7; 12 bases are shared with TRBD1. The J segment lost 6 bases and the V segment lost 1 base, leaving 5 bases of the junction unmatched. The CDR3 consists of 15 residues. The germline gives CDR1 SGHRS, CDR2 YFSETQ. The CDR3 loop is CASSLKGQGASEQYF. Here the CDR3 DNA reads TGCGCCAGCAGCTTGAAGGGACAGGGGGCCTCCGAGCAGTACTTC.

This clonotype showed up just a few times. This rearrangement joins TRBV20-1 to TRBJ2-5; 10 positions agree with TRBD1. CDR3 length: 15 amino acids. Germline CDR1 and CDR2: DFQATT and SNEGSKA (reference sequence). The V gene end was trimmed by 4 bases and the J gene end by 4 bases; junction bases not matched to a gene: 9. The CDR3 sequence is CSATEGQGFAETQYF. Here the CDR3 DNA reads TGCAGTGCTACCGAGGGACAGGGGTTTGCAGAGACCCAGTACTTC.

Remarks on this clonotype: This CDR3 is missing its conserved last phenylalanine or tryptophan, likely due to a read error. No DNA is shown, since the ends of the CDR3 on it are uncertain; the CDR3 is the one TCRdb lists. CDR3 residues: CASSVQGRASGRSYI. The V call is TRBV7-8, the J call TRBJ2-7; TRBD2 was called by the table and not checked on the DNA. Per the germline V gene, CDR1 is SGHVS and CDR2 is FQNEAQ. The CDR3 spans 15 residues, counting both ends.

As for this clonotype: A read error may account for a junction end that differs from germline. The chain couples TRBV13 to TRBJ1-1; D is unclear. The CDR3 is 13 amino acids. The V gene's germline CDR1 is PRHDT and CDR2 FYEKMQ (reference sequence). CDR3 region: CACSITANTEAFF. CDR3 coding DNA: TGTGCCTGCAGCATCACCGCGAACACTGAAGCTTTCTTT.

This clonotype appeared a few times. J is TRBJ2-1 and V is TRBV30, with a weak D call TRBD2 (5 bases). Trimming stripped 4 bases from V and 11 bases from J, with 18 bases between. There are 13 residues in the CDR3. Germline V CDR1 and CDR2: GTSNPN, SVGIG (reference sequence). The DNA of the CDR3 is TGTGCCTGGACCCCACCCACCGGGATTCAGCAGTTCTTC. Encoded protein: CAWTPPTGIQQFF. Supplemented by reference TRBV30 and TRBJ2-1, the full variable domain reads SQTIHQWPATLVQPVGSPLSLECTVEGTSNPNLYWYRQAAGRGLQLLFYSVGIGQISSEVPQNLSASRPQDRQFILSSKKLLLSDSGFYLCAWTPPTGIQQFFGPGTRLTVL.

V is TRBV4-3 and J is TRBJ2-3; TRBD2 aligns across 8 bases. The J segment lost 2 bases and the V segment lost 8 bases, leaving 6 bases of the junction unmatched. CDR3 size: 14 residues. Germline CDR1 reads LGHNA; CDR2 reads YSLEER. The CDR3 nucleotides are TGCGCCAGCGGCAAAGCGGGAGTCACAGATACGCAGTATTTT. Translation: CASGKAGVTDTQYF.

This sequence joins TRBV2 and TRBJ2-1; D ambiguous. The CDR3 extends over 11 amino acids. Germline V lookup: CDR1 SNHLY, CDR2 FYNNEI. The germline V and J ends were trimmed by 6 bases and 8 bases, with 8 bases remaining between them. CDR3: CASSAVDEQFF. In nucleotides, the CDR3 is TGTGCCAGCAGCGCGGTGGATGAGCAGTTCTTC.

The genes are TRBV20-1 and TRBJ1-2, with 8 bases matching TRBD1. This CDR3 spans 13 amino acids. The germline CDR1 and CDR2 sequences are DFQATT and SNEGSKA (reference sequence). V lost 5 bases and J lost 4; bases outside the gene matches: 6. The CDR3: CSAGRGPVYGYTF. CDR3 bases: TGCAGTGCTGGCAGGGGGCCAGTCTATGGCTACACCTTC.

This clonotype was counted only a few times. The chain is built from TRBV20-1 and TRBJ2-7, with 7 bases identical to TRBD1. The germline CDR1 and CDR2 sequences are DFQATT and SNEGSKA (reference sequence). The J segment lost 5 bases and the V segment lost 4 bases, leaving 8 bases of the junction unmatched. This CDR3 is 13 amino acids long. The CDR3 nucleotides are TGCAGTGCTAAGAGGGACAGCCGGGACGAGCAGTACTTC. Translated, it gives CSAKRDSRDEQYF.

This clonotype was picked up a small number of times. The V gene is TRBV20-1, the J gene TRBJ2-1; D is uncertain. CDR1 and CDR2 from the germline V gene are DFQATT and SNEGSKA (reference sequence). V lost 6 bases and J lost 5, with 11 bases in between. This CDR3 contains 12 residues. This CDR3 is CSAPGLDNEQFF. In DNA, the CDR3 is TGCAGTGCCCCCGGCCTAGACAATGAGCAGTTCTTC.

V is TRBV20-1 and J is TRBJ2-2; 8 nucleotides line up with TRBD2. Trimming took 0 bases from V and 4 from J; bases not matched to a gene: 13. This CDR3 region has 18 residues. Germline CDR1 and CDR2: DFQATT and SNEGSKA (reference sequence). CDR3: CSARDSGRGAGGTGELFF. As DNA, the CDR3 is TGCAGTGCTAGAGACTCGGGACGCGGGGCGGGAGGCACCGGGGAGCTGTTTTTT.

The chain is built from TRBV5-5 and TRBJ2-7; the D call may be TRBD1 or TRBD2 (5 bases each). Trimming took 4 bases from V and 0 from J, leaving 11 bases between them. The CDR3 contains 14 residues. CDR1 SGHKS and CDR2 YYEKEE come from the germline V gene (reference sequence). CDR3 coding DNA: TGTGCCAGCAGCCGCGAGGGACCCTCCTACGAGCAGTACTTC. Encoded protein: CASSREGPSYEQYF.

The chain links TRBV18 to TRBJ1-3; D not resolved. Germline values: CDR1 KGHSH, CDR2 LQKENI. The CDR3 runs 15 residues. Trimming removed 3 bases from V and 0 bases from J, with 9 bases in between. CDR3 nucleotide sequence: TGTGCCAGCTCACCCCGGGTGCGCTCTGGAAACACCATATATTTT. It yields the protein CASSPRVRSGNTIYF.

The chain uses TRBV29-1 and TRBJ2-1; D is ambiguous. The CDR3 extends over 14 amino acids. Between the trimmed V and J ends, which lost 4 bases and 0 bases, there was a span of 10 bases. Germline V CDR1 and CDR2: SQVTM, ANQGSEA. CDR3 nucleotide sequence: TGCAGCGTTGTTAAGGGCCCCTCCTACAATGAGCAGTTCTTC. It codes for CSVVKGPSYNEQFF.

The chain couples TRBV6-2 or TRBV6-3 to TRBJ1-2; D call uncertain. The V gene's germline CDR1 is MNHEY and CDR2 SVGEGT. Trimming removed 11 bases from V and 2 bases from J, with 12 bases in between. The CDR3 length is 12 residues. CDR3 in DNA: TGTGCCTCCCAGGAGAGCAACTATGGCTACACCTTC. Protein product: CASQESNYGYTF.

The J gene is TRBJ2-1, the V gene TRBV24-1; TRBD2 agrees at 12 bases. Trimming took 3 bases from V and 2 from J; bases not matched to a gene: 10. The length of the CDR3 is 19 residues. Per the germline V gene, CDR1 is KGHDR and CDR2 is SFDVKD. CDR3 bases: TGTGCCACCAGTGATCACCCCCTGACTAGCGGGAGTACCTACAATGAGCAGTTCTTC. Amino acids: CATSDHPLTSGSTYNEQFF.

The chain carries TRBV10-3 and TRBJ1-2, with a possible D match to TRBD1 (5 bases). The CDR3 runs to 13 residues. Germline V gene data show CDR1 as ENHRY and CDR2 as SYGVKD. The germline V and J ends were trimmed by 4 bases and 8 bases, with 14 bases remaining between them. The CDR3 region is CAISVGEGQGYTF. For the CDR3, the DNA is TGTGCCATCAGTGTTGGCGAGGGGCAAGGCTACACCTTC.

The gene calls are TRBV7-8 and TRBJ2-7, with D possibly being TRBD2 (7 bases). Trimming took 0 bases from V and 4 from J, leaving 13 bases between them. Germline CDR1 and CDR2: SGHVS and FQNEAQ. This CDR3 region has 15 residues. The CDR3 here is CASSLAAGAVYEQYF. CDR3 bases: TGTGCCAGCAGCTTAGCGGCGGGGGCAGTTTACGAGCAGTACTTC.

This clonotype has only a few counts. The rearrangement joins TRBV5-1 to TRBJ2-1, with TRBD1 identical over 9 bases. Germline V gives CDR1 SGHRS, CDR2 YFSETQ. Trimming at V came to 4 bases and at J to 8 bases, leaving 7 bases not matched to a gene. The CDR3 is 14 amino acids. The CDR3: CASSGWGQGYEQFF. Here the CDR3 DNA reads TGCGCCAGCAGCGGGTGGGGACAGGGATATGAGCAGTTCTTC.

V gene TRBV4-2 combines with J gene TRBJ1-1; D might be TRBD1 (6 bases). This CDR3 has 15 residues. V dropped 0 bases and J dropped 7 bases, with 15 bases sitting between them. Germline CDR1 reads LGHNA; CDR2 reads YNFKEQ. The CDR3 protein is CASSQESQGSGEAFF. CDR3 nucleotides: TGTGCCAGCAGCCAAGAATCCCAGGGGAGTGGTGAAGCTTTCTTT.

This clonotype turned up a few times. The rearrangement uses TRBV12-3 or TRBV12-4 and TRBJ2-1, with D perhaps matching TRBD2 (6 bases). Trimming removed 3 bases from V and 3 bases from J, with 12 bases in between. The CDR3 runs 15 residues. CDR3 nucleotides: TGTGCCAGCAGTTTCGGAGGGCTAGGCTACAATGAGCAGTTCTTC. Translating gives CASSFGGLGYNEQFF.

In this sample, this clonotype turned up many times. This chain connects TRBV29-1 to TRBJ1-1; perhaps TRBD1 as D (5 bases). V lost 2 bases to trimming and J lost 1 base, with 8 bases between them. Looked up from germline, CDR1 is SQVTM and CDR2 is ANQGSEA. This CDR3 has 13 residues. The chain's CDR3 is CSVERQKNTEAFF. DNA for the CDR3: TGCAGCGTTGAAAGACAGAAGAACACTGAAGCTTTCTTT.

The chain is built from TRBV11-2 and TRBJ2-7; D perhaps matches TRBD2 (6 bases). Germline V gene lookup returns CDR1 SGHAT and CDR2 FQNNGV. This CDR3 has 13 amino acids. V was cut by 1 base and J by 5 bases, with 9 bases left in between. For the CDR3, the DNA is TGTGCCAGCAGCTTAGTCCGGGGGAACGAGCAGTACTTC. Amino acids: CASSLVRGNEQYF.

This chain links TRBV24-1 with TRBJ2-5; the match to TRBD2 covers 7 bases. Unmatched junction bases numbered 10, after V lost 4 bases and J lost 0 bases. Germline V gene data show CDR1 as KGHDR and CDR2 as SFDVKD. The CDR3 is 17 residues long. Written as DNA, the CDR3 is TGTGCCACCAGTGACGTGGGGGGGGACGGTAACCAAGAGACCCAGTACTTC. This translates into CATSDVGGDGNQETQYF.

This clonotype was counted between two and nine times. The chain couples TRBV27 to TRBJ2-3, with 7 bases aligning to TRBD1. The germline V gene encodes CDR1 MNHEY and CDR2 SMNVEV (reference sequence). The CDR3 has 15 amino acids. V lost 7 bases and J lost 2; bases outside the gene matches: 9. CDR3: CASTPGGQLTDTQYF. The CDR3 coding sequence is TGTGCCAGCACCCCTGGGGGACAGCTCACAGATACGCAGTATTTT.

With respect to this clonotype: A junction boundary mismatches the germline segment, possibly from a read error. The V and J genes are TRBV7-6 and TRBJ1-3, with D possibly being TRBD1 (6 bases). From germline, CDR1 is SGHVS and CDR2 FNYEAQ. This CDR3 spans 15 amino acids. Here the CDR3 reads CASSSGHSSGNTIYF. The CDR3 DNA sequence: TGTGCCAGCAGCTCGGGACACAGCTCTGGAAATACCATATATTTT.